One sample yielded the 19 T cell receptor beta chains listed below, sequenced in a study of T cell clonotyping in hematopoietic cell transplantation. Assay: immunoSEQ multiplex PCR; the TCRdb copy retains only in-frame clones and omits some. The repertoire holds 25,000 to 35,000 clones, with approximately 94% as singletons. Time point defined: recipient sample about 28 days before transplant, after cytoreduction. The specimen was peripheral blood mononuclear cells, collected before stem cell transplant. The receptors come from a man in his forties or fifties with acute myeloid leukemia. Some clones in this sample may be carry-over from other donors' samples.

V and J are TRBV19 and TRBJ1-2; D possibly corresponds to TRBD1 (5 bases). V shed 6 bases and J shed 8 bases, with 16 bases lying between them. Germline CDR1 is LNHDA and CDR2 is SQIVND (reference sequence). There are 13 residues in the CDR3. CDR3 residues: CASSQGGPRGYTF. The CDR3 nucleotides are TGTGCCAGTAGCCAGGGAGGTCCGCGAGGCTACACCTTC.

The chain joins TRBV5-8 to TRBJ1-1, with a weak D call TRBD1 (6 bases). CDR1 SGHTS and CDR2 YDEGEE come from the germline V gene. The CDR3 runs to 11 residues. The V and J ends lost 1 base and 11 bases respectively, with 9 bases between them. The DNA for the CDR3 is TGTGCCAGCAGCTTGACAGGGTACGCTTTCTTT. This codes for CASSLTGYAFF.

This chain connects TRBV5-1 to TRBJ2-7; 10 nucleotides align to TRBD1. Germline V gene data show CDR1 as SGHRS and CDR2 as YFSETQ. CDR3 size: 14 residues. The junction had 7 bases not matched to a gene; V was cut back by 4 bases and J by 6 bases. CDR3 bases: TGCGCCAGCAGCCGGGACAGGGGCCTAGGCGAGCAGTACTTC. Translated, it gives CASSRDRGLGEQYF.

This clone was detected once. The chain employs TRBV7-4 and TRBJ2-4, with D possibly being TRBD2 (6 bases). The germline V gene encodes CDR1 SGHVT and CDR2 SQSDAQ. The ends were cut back, 7 bases at V and 9 bases at J, with 13 bases in the middle. The CDR3 totals 12 residues. CDR3 DNA sequence: TGTGCCAGCAACCGGGGAGGAGCCATTCAGTACTTC. Protein sequence: CASNRGGAIQYF.

V usage is TRBV2 and J usage is TRBJ2-7; TRBD2 matches 8 bases. V trimming: 8 bases; J trimming: 3 bases; junction bases outside the gene matches: 6. The CDR3 sequence is 13 residues long. Germline assignment: CDR1 SNHLY and CDR2 FYNNEI. CDR3 loop: CASAAGAGYEQYF. The CDR3 DNA sequence: TGTGCCAGCGCAGCGGGAGCGGGCTACGAGCAGTACTTC.

The chain's CDR3 is CASSAGQSYYEQYF. The CDR3 nucleotides are TGCGCCAGCAGCGCGGGACAGAGTTACTACGAGCAGTACTTC. The gene calls are TRBV5-1 and TRBJ2-7; tentatively, D is TRBD1 (7 bases). The CDR3 covers 14 residues. Trimming shortened V by 4 bases and J by 3 bases, and 14 bases separated the two germline ends. CDR1 and CDR2 (germline): SGHRS, YFSETQ.

This chain uses TRBV6-1 with TRBJ2-2; TRBD1 matches 7 bases. Trimming took 6 bases from V and 6 from J; bases not matched to a gene: 7. CDR3 length: 14 amino acids. Germline CDR1 is MNHNS and CDR2 is SASEGT. In DNA, the CDR3 is TGTGCCAGCAGGCACGAAGGACAGGCCGGGGAGCTGTTTTTT. This codes for CASRHEGQAGELFF.

The chain joins TRBV7-9 to TRBJ1-4, with D possibly matching TRBD1 (6 bases). This CDR3 is 16 amino acids long. Germline assignment: CDR1 SEHNR and CDR2 FQNEAQ (reference sequence). Trimming removed 4 bases at V and 0 bases at J, with 12 bases between. This CDR3 reads CASSSSGVATNEKLFF. CDR3 nucleotide sequence: TGTGCCAGCAGCTCGTCAGGGGTTGCAACTAATGAAAAACTGTTTTTT. Filled out from reference TRBV7-9 and TRBJ1-4, the complete variable domain reads DTGVSQNPRHKITKRGQNVTFRCDPISEHNRLYWYRQTLGQGPEFLTYFQNEAQLEKSRLLSDRFSAERPKGSFSTLEIQRTEQGDSAMYLCASSSSGVATNEKLFFGSGTQLSVL.

V usage is TRBV30 and J usage is TRBJ1-3; TRBD1 agrees at 8 bases. This CDR3 spans 14 amino acids. The V gene end was trimmed by 6 bases and the J gene end by 2 bases; junction bases not matched to a gene: 6. Germline V CDR1 and CDR2: GTSNPN, SVGIG (reference sequence). CDR3 residues: CACSQGAAGNTIYF. The CDR3 bases are TGTGCCTGTTCGCAGGGGGCAGCTGGAAACACCATATATTTT. Combining the CDR3 with reference TRBV30 and TRBJ1-3 gives the whole variable domain SQTIHQWPATLVQPVGSPLSLECTVEGTSNPNLYWYRQAAGRGLQLLFYSVGIGQISSEVPQNLSASRPQDRQFILSSKKLLLSDSGFYLCACSQGAAGNTIYFGEGSWLTVV.

The genes are TRBV4-1 and TRBJ2-7, with D uncertain. Germline CDR1 reads MGHRA; CDR2 reads YSYEKL. The CDR3 has 12 residues. Deletions cut 2 bases from V and 6 bases from J, with 8 bases between. The CDR3 coding sequence is TGCGCCAGCAGCCAATCGGTGGGCGAGCAGTACTTC. Translation gives CASSQSVGEQYF.

The rearrangement joins TRBV7-9 to TRBJ1-6, with D possibly TRBD1 on 5 matching bases. Germline CDR1 and CDR2: SEHNR and FQNEAQ (reference sequence). CDR3 length: 13 residues. V lost 5 bases and J lost 7, with 9 bases in between. In DNA form, the CDR3 reads TGTGCCAGCAGCCTCAGGACAAATTCACCCCTCCACTTT. Translated, it gives CASSLRTNSPLHF.

The chain is built from TRBV9 and TRBJ1-3; D not resolved. Trimming removed 3 bases at V and 4 bases at J, with 2 bases between. CDR3 size: 11 residues. Germline-derived CDR1 and CDR2 are SGDLS and YYNGEE. CDR3: CASSGGNTIYF. Here the CDR3 DNA reads TGTGCCAGCAGCGGGGGAAACACCATATATTTT. The complete variable domain, with remaining parts taken from reference TRBV9 and TRBJ1-3, reads DSGVTQTPKHLITATGQRVTLRCSPRSGDLSVYWYQQSLDQGLQFLIQYYNGEERAKGNILERFSAQQFPDLHSELNLSSLELGDSALYFCASSGGNTIYFGEGSWLTVV.

This chain uses TRBV4-3 with TRBJ2-7; 7 bases line up with TRBD1. The CDR3 has 14 residues. After removal of 4 bases from V and 0 bases from J, the junction contained 3 bases not matched to a gene. Germline V gene lookup returns CDR1 LGHNA and CDR2 YSLEER. DNA for the CDR3: TGCGCCAGCAGCCTTAGACAGGGCTCCTACGAGCAGTACTTC. Protein product: CASSLRQGSYEQYF.

V usage is TRBV10-3 and J usage is TRBJ2-5; TRBD2 agrees at 7 bases. The junction had 10 bases not matched to a gene; V was cut back by 10 bases and J by 5 bases. The CDR3 is made up of 13 amino acids. Per germline, CDR1 ENHRY and CDR2 SYGVKD. For the CDR3, the DNA is TGTGCCACCAGGGACCGGCGGGAGGAGACCCAGTACTTC. Translation: CATRDRREETQYF.

The V call is TRBV5-4, the J call TRBJ2-3, with D possibly TRBD2 on 5 matching bases. Per germline, CDR1 SGHNT and CDR2 YYREEE (reference sequence). The CDR3 spans 14 residues. Deletions cut 0 bases from V and 5 bases from J, with 10 bases between. This CDR3 is CASSLGEWRDTQYF. For the CDR3, the DNA is TGTGCCAGCAGCTTGGGGGAGTGGAGAGATACGCAGTATTTT.

This rearrangement joins TRBV19 to TRBJ1-6, with unresolved D. The CDR3 loop spans 15 amino acids. Between the trimmed V and J ends, which lost 3 bases and 6 bases, there was a span of 12 bases. Germline CDR1 and CDR2: LNHDA and SQIVND (reference sequence). The CDR3 coding sequence is TGTGCCAGTAGTATGCGTCCAGCTTCTAATTCACCCCTCCACTTT. Translation gives CASSMRPASNSPLHF.

The genes are TRBV30 and TRBJ1-5; possibly TRBD1 for D (5 bases). Germline V gene data show CDR1 as GTSNPN and CDR2 as SVGIG (reference sequence). The CDR3 spans 15 residues. The germline V and J ends were trimmed by 0 bases and 2 bases, with 11 bases remaining between them. The CDR3, as DNA: TGTGCCTGGAGTGTGGGGCGGAGGGGCAATCAGCCCCAGCATTTT. As protein: CAWSVGRRGNQPQHF.

The chain couples TRBV16 to TRBJ1-3; TRBD1 is a possible D gene (5 bases). Germline assignment: CDR1 KGHSY and CDR2 FQNENV. The V end was cut by 0 bases, the J end by 1 base, with 13 bases between. The CDR3 consists of 17 residues. The CDR3 nucleotides read TGTGCCAGCAGCCAATCTCCAGGGTTCAGATCTGGAAACACCATATATTTT. It is translated as CASSQSPGFRSGNTIYF. The full variable domain, in which reference TRBV16 and TRBJ1-3 provide the parts outside the CDR3, is GEEVAQTPKHLVRGEGQKAKLYCAPIKGHSYVFWYQQVLKNEFKFLISFQNENVFDETGMPKERFSAKCLPNSPCSLEIQATKLEDSAVYFCASSQSPGFRSGNTIYFGEGSWLTVV.

This rearrangement joins TRBV7-8 to TRBJ2-7, with D maybe TRBD2 (6 bases). V was pared by 2 bases and J by 1 base, with 9 bases between. Germline CDR1 and CDR2: SGHVS and FQNEAQ. The CDR3 totals 14 residues. CDR3 loop: CASSLRDFSYEQYF. The CDR3 nucleotides read TGTGCCAGCAGCTTACGGGACTTTTCCTACGAGCAGTACTTC.